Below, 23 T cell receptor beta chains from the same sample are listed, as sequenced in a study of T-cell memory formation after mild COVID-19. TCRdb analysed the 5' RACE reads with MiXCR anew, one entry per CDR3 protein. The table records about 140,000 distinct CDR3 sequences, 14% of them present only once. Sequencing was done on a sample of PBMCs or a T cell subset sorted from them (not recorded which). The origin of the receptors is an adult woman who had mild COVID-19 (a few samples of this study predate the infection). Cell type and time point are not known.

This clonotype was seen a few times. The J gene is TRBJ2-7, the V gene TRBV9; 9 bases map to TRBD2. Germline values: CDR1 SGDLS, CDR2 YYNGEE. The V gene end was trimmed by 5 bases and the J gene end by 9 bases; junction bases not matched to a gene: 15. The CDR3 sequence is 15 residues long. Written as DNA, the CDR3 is TGTGCCAGCAGTTACGGTTCCGACAGGCGGGGGGGGCAGTACTTC. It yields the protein CASSYGSDRRGGQYF.

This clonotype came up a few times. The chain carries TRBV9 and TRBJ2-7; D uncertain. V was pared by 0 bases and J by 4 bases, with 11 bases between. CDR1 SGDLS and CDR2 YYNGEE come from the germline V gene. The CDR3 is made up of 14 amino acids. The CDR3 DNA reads TGTGCCAGCAGCGTAGGAATCGGCAGTTACGAGCAGTACTTC. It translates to CASSVGIGSYEQYF.

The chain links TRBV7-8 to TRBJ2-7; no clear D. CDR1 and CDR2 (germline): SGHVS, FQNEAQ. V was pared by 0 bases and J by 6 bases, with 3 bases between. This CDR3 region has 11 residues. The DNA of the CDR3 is TGTGCCAGCAGCTTAGCTTTCGAGCAGTACTTC. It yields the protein CASSLAFEQYF.

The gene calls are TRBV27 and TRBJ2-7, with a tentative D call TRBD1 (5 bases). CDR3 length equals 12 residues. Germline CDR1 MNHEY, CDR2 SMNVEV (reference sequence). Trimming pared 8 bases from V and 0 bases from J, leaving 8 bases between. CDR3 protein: CASQGSSYEQYF. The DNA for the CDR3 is TGTGCCAGCCAGGGCAGCTCCTACGAGCAGTACTTC.

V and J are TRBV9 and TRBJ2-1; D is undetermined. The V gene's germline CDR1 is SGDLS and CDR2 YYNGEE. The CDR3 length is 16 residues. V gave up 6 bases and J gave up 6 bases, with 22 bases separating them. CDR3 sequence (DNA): TGTGCCAGCACGCCCGAAGGTGGATGGGCAGGCAATGAGCAGTTCTTC. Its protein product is CASTPEGGWAGNEQFF.

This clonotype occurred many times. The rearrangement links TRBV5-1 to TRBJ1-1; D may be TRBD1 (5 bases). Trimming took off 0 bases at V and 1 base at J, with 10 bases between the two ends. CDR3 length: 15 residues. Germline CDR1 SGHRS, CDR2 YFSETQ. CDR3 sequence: CASSLARDRNTEAFF. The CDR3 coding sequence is TGCGCCAGCAGCTTGGCCCGTGACAGGAACACTGAAGCTTTCTTT.

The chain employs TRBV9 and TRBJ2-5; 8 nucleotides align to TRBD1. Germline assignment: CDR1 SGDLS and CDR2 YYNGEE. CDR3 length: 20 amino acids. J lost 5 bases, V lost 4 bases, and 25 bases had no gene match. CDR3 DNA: TGTGCCAGCAGCTACAGCCGGGACAGGATATCCTCGCCGTCAGAGGAGACCCAGTACTTC. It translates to CASSYSRDRISSPSEETQYF.

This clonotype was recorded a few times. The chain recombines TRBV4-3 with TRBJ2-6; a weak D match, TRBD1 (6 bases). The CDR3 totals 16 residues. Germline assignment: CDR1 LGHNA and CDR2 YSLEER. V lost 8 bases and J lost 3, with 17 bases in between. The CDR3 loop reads CASCYRDLGGANVLTF. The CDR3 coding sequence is TGCGCCAGCTGCTACAGGGATTTAGGTGGGGCCAACGTCCTGACTTTC.

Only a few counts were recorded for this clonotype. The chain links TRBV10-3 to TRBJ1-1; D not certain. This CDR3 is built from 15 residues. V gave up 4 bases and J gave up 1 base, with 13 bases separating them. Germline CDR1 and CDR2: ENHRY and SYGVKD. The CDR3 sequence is CAISGVYRENTEAFF. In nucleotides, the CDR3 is TGTGCCATCAGTGGTGTGTATAGGGAGAACACTGAAGCTTTCTTT.

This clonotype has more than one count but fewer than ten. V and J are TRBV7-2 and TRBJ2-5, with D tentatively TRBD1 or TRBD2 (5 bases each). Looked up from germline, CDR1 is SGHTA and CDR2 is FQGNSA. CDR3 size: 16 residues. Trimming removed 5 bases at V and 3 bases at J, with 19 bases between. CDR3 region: CASSQGSWRTEETQYF. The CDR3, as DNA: TGTGCCAGCAGCCAGGGATCCTGGAGGACGGAAGAGACCCAGTACTTC.

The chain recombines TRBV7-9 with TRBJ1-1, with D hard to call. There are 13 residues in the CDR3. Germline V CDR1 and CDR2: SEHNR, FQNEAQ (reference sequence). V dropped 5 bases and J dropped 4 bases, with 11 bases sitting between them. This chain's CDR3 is CASSPVASTEAFF. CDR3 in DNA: TGTGCCAGCAGCCCTGTCGCAAGCACTGAAGCTTTCTTT.

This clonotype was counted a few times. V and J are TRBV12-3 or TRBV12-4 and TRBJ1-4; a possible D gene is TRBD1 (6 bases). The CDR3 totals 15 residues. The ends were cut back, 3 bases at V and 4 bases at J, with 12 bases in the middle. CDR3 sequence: CASSFRAGVNEKLFF. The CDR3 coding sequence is TGTGCCAGCAGTTTTCGCGCAGGGGTTAATGAAAAACTGTTTTTT.

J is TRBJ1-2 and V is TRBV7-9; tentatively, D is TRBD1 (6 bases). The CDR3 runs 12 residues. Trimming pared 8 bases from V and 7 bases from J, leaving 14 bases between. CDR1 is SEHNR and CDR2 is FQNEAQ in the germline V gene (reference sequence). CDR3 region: CASAGPGAGYTF. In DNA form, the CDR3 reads TGTGCCAGCGCGGGACCAGGGGCTGGCTACACCTTC.

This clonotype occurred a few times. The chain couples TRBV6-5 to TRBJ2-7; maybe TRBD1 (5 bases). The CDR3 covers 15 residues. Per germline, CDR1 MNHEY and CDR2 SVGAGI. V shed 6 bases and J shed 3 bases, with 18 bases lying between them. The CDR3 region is CASSPAWGSLYEQYF. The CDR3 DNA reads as TGTGCCAGCAGCCCAGCGTGGGGCAGCCTCTACGAGCAGTACTTC.

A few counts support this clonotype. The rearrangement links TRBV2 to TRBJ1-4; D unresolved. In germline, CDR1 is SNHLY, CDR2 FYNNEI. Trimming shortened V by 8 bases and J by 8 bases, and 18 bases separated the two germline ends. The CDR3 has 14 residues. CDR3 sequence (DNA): TGTGCCAGCGGAGACTGGGCGAAGGAGGAAAAACTGTTTTTT. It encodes CASGDWAKEEKLFF.

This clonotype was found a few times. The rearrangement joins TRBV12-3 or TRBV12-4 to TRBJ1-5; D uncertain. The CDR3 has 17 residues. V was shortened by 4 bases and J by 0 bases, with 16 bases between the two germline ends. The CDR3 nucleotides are TGTGCCAGCAGTTGGCGAACAGCTAATCATAGCAATCAGCCCCAGCATTTT. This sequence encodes CASSWRTANHSNQPQHF.

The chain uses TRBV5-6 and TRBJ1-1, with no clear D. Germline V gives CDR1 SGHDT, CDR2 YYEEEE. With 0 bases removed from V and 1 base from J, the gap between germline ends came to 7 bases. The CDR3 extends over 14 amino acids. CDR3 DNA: TGTGCCAGCAGCTTGGCAGCCGGGAACACTGAAGCTTTCTTT. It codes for CASSLAAGNTEAFF.

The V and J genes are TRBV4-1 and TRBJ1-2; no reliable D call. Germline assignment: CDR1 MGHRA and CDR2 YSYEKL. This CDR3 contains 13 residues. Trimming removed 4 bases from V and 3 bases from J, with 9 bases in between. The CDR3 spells CASSPATYYGYTF. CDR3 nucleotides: TGCGCCAGCAGCCCAGCCACCTACTATGGCTACACCTTC.

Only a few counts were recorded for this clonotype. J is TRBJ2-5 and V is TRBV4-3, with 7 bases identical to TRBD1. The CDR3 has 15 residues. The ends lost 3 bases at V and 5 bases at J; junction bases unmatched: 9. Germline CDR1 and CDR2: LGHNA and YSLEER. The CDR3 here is CASSQGTAQEETQYF. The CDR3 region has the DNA TGCGCCAGCAGCCAGGGGACAGCTCAGGAGGAGACCCAGTACTTC.

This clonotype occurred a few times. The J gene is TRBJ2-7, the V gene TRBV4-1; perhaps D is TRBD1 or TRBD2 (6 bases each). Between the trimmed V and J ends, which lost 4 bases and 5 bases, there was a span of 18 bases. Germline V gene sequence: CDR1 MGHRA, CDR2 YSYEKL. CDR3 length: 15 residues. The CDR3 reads CASSPYWRGKDEQYF. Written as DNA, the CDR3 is TGCGCCAGCAGCCCCTATTGGAGGGGGAAGGACGAGCAGTACTTC.

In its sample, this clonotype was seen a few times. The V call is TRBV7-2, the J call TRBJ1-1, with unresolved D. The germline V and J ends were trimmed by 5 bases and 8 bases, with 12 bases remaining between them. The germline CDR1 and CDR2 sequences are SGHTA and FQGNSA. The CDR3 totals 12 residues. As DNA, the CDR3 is TGTGCCAGCAGCACCCTACTATCCGAAGCTTTCTTT. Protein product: CASSTLLSEAFF.

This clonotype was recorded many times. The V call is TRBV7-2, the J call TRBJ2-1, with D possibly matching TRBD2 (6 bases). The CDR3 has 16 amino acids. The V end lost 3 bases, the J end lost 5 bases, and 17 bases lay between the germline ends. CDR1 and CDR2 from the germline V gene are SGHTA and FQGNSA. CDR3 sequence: CASSFLAGGVNNEQFF. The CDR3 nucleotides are TGTGCCAGCAGCTTCTTGGCCGGGGGAGTAAACAATGAGCAGTTCTTC.

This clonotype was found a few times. CDR3 residues: CASSLGTYDQPQHF. In DNA, the CDR3 is TGTGCCAGCAGCTTAGGTACATACGATCAGCCCCAGCATTTT. The rearrangement links TRBV7-6 to TRBJ1-5; D is unresolved. V gave up 1 base and J gave up 5 bases, with 9 bases separating them. Germline CDR1 reads SGHVS; CDR2 reads FNYEAQ. The CDR3 runs 14 residues.